This TCR beta chain is drawn from a study of blood T cell repertoires in COVID-19. Study-wide context: Researchers got acute and convalescent COVID-19 samples from the United States, Italy and Spain.

Per the original methods: Counts of nucleated cells, estimated from reference gene primer amplification, were obtained. Using immunoSEQ multiplex PCR, the repertoire was profiled, and TCRdb retains in-frame clones only, with some absent. The DNA gave D and trimming, while V, J and clone size come from that table. The sample contains just under 45,000 clones, about 90% of which appear only once. Looked up from germline, CDR1 is SGHRS and CDR2 is YFSETQ. The CDR3 has 13 amino acids. The germline V and J ends were trimmed by 2 bases and 1 base, with 6 bases remaining between them. The sample taken for sequencing was peripheral blood. The V call is TRBV5-1, the J call TRBJ1-1; D may be TRBD1 (6 bases). The TCR sequence derives from a woman aged 80 or older in a cohort sampled during active or convalescent COVID-19. Here the CDR3 reads CASSFRGNTEAFF. The CDR3 DNA reads TGCGCCAGCAGCTTCAGGGGGAACACTGAAGCTTTCTTT.